This entry features one T cell receptor (beta chain) sequence. Its cognate antigen is unknown. These data originate in a study of Ad26.COV2.S vaccination and SARS-CoV-2 variants. In the study overall: Ad26.COV2.S shots went into the muscle once or twice, 56 days apart.

With 0 bases clipped from V and 2 bases from J, the junction kept 2 bases outside the gene matches. The CDR3 runs to 16 residues. Germline loops: CDR1 LGHNA, CDR2 YSLEER. Sequencing was performed with immunoSEQ multiplex PCR; in TCRdb, only in-frame clones are kept and a portion is missing. The table has just over 350,000 clones, 80% to 90% seen once. General observations from the study: Higher spike-specific TCR breadth was found in vaccine recipients than in placebo recipients.

Described treatment: some 19 received Ad26.COV2.S at low or high dose, single or two shots; roughly five received placebo; per-sample allocation not given. Sampling was done on day 63 after the first vaccine or placebo injection. The input for sequencing was peripheral blood, taken in a trial of Ad26.COV2.S vaccine versus placebo. The sequence was collected from a person between 18 and 65 years old who received the Ad26.COV2.S COVID-19 vaccine or a placebo. The rearrangement joins TRBV4-3 to TRBJ2-1; 9 bases agree with TRBD2. CDR3 protein: CASSQDLAGPYNEQFF. The CDR3 nucleotides read TGCGCCAGCAGCCAAGACCTAGCGGGACCCTACAATGAGCAGTTCTTC.